This T cell receptor beta chain was documented in a study of post-analysis software for immune sequencing data. Overall study findings and caveats: Samples made in the same batch grouped tightly together by F measure.

A remark on this clonotype: What it binds is not known.

TCR beta cDNA libraries included unique molecular identifiers. TCRdb reanalysed the PCR reads using MiXCR and keeps one entry per CDR3 protein. The sample yields approximately 360,000 distinct CDR3 sequences, around 33% seen once. The source of this sequence is a girl aged 10 to 17 with multiple sclerosis. The sample was blood.

The CDR3 nucleotides are TGTGCCAGTAGCATGGACGGGCGGGATACGCAGTATTTT. This gives the protein CASSMDGRDTQYF. This sequence joins TRBV19 and TRBJ2-3; D uncertain. CDR1 LNHDA and CDR2 SQIVND come from the germline V gene (reference sequence). The CDR3 spans 13 residues. With 6 bases removed from V and 6 bases from J, the gap between germline ends came to 13 bases.